The 25 T cell receptor beta chains listed next were all sequenced from one sample in a study of blood T cell repertoires in COVID-19 (dated by TCRdb to the early 2020s). Preparation of the library involved the immunoSEQ multiplex PCR assay. Drawn from immuneACCESS, this table holds only the in-frame rearrangements with V and J called that TCRdb kept. Clones are partly lost; checked studies trace under half to an unresolved V gene and leave the rest unexplained. In this sample the table shows about 94,000 clones, more than 75% of which occur a single time. The ten most abundant clones make up 7.4% of the sample. Sequencing used peripheral blood. All receptors come from a human donor with acute or convalescent COVID-19. The donor label of this sample is uncertain.

The CDR3 here is CASSLQGLNTEAFF. In DNA, the CDR3 is TGTGCCAGCAGCTTACAGGGCTTGAACACTGAAGCTTTCTTT. The V call is TRBV7-2, the J call TRBJ1-1; D is perhaps TRBD1 (5 bases). This CDR3 spans 14 amino acids. Germline V gene lookup returns CDR1 SGHTA and CDR2 FQGNSA. Trimming removed 2 bases from V and 0 bases from J, with 7 bases in between.

V usage is TRBV21-1 and J usage is TRBJ1-5; no check of the table's D call, TRBD1, against the DNA was made. TRBV21-1 is tagged as a pseudogene. The CDR3 extends over 16 amino acids. The CDR3, as DNA: TGTGCCAGCAGCAAAGGACAGGGGGCGCAGGAACAGCCCCAGCATTTT. It translates to CASSKGQGAQEQPQHF.

The table lists this clone with a count of one. This chain links TRBV9 with TRBJ2-7; TRBD1 agrees at 9 bases. The CDR3 has 16 residues. With 0 bases clipped from V and 3 bases from J, the junction kept 7 bases outside the gene matches. Germline-derived CDR1 and CDR2 are SGDLS and YYNGEE. The CDR3 here is CASSVGSGTGNYEQYF. In nucleotides, the CDR3 is TGTGCCAGCAGCGTAGGGTCCGGGACAGGGAACTACGAGCAGTACTTC.

The chain links TRBV19 to TRBJ1-2; TRBD1 matches 9 bases. Germline CDR1 is LNHDA and CDR2 is SQIVND (reference sequence). Trimming took 5 bases from V and 6 from J; bases not matched to a gene: 10. The length of the CDR3 is 15 residues. CDR3 DNA: TGTGCCAGTAGTGGAATAATTGACAGGGGGAATGGCTACACCTTC. Protein sequence: CASSGIIDRGNGYTF.

V gene TRBV19 combines with J gene TRBJ2-2; D is uncertain. CDR3 length: 12 amino acids. Germline V CDR1 and CDR2: LNHDA, SQIVND (reference sequence). The V gene lost 8 bases and the J gene lost 5 bases, with 9 bases spanning the gap. The CDR3 loop is CASSTWTGELFF. The CDR3 nucleotides are TGTGCCAGTTCTACCTGGACCGGGGAGCTGTTTTTT.

The chain employs TRBV7-8 and TRBJ1-4; 7 bases line up with TRBD1. There are 15 residues in the CDR3. Per germline, CDR1 SGHVS and CDR2 FQNEAQ. V lost 2 bases to trimming and J lost 5 bases; unmatched junction nucleotides: 5. The CDR3 loop is CASSLSAGGNEKLFF. The CDR3 nucleotides read TGTGCCAGCAGCTTATCGGCAGGGGGAAATGAAAAACTGTTTTTT.

This clone was counted a single time. The chain is built from TRBV10-2 and TRBJ2-7, with a weak D call TRBD1 (7 bases). The CDR3 covers 16 residues. Germline values: CDR1 WSHSY, CDR2 SAAADI. V gave up 7 bases and J gave up 1 base, with 20 bases separating them. Written as DNA, the CDR3 is TGCGCCAGCACCCCGGCGGGACAGATTTTTTCCTACGAGCAGTACTTC. This codes for CASTPAGQIFSYEQYF.

J is TRBJ2-1 and V is TRBV10-3; TRBD1 agrees at 10 bases. CDR3 length: 15 amino acids. CDR1 is ENHRY and CDR2 is SYGVKD in the germline V gene. J lost 6 bases, V lost 4 bases, and 6 bases had no gene match. CDR3 protein: CAISVGTGVSNEQFF. CDR3 bases: TGTGCCATCAGTGTAGGGACAGGGGTTAGCAATGAGCAGTTCTTC.

The chain combines TRBV2 with TRBJ1-2; 7 bases are shared with TRBD1. V dropped 6 bases and J dropped 1; count of bases not matched to a gene: 14. Per germline, CDR1 SNHLY and CDR2 FYNNEI. The CDR3 covers 17 residues. CDR3 nucleotide sequence: TGTGCCAGCAGCCTCCGGGCAGGGGGTATATTTAACTATGGCTACACCTTC. Encoded protein: CASSLRAGGIFNYGYTF.

This clone has just one count. The J gene is TRBJ2-3, the V gene TRBV7-8; 12 bases agree with TRBD2. The V segment lost 0 bases and the J segment 4 bases; nucleotides outside the gene matches: 2. The CDR3 length is 16 residues. Looked up from germline, CDR1 is SGHVS and CDR2 is FQNEAQ. The CDR3 DNA follows: TGTGCCAGCAGCTTAGCCCTAGCGGGGGGGCCAGATACGCAGTATTTT. Protein product: CASSLALAGGPDTQYF.

The chain joins TRBV10-2 to TRBJ2-7, with 10 bases lining up with TRBD1. Trimming cost V 0 bases and J 3 bases; bases outside gene matches: 5. The CDR3 has 16 amino acids. Germline lookup yields CDR1 WSHSY and CDR2 SAAADI. CDR3 DNA: TGCGCCAGCAGTGAGTCGGCCGGGACAGGGGACTACGAGCAGTACTTC. The encoded protein is CASSESAGTGDYEQYF.

The rearrangement links TRBV5-4 to TRBJ2-5, with 8 bases identical to TRBD2. Losses at the gene ends were 0 bases for V and 2 bases for J; bases not matched to a gene: 3. CDR1 and CDR2 from the germline V gene are SGHNT and YYREEE (reference sequence). The CDR3 extends over 15 amino acids. CDR3 sequence: CASSLETGGQETQYF. The CDR3 bases are TGTGCCAGCAGCTTGGAGACGGGGGGGCAAGAGACCCAGTACTTC. Complete variable domain (other parts from reference TRBV5-4 and TRBJ2-5): ETGVTQSPTHLIKTRGQQVTLRCSSQSGHNTVSWYQQALGQGPQFIFQYYREEENGRGNFPPRFSGLQFPNYSSELNVNALELDDSALYLCASSLETGGQETQYFGPGTRLLVL.

The chain employs TRBV7-9 and TRBJ1-2, with a weak D call TRBD1 (5 bases). The CDR3 spans 15 residues. V shed 5 bases and J shed 3 bases, with 16 bases lying between them. The germline gives CDR1 SEHNR, CDR2 FQNEAQ (reference sequence). Here the CDR3 DNA reads TGTGCCAGCAGCCCGGAGCCTCAGGGCTACTATGGCTACACCTTC. Protein: CASSPEPQGYYGYTF.

This clone has a single count. V usage is TRBV2 and J usage is TRBJ2-3; D is unclear. The germline V gene encodes CDR1 SNHLY and CDR2 FYNNEI. The CDR3 is 14 amino acids. V was trimmed by 7 bases and J by 0 bases, leaving 11 bases between them. In DNA form, the CDR3 reads TGTGCCAGCAATATCTTCGGGAGCACAGATACGCAGTATTTT. This translates into CASNIFGSTDTQYF.

The rearrangement joins TRBV5-4 to TRBJ1-6, with 9 bases that match TRBD1. V shed 0 bases, J shed 7 bases, and the junction held 2 bases outside the gene matches. Per the germline V gene, CDR1 is SGHNT and CDR2 is YYREEE (reference sequence). CDR3 length: 15 residues. CDR3 protein: CASSLGGTGNSPLHF. CDR3 coding DNA: TGTGCCAGCAGCTTGGGGGGGACAGGGAATTCACCCCTCCACTTT.

This clone occurred a few times. The chain uses TRBV4-1 and TRBJ1-5; tentative D call: TRBD1 (6 bases). Germline V gene data show CDR1 as MGHRA and CDR2 as YSYEKL. V was trimmed by 1 base and J by 7 bases, leaving 11 bases between them. The length of the CDR3 is 14 residues. The CDR3 here is CASSQGQAWQPQHF. The CDR3 region has the DNA TGCGCCAGCAGCCAAGGACAGGCCTGGCAGCCCCAGCATTTT.

The chain has TRBV18 and TRBJ1-2; 7 positions agree with TRBD1. CDR3 length equals 15 residues. Losses at the gene ends were 3 bases for V and 5 bases for J; bases not matched to a gene: 9. In germline, CDR1 is KGHSH, CDR2 LQKENI. For the CDR3, the DNA is TGTGCCAGCTCACCCCCGACCAGCAGGGGGTATGGCTACACCTTC. Protein: CASSPPTSRGYGYTF.

The chain links TRBV6-5 to TRBJ1-1; D remains unclear. Trimming removed 7 bases at V and 1 base at J, with 13 bases between. There are 14 residues in the CDR3. The germline V gene encodes CDR1 MNHEY and CDR2 SVGAGI. The chain's CDR3 is CASNERGGNTEAFF. Here the CDR3 DNA reads TGTGCCAGCAACGAACGGGGAGGGAACACTGAAGCTTTCTTT.

V and J are TRBV27 and TRBJ2-7; TRBD1 might be the D (7 bases). Germline values: CDR1 MNHEY, CDR2 SMNVEV (reference sequence). The CDR3 totals 16 residues. Trimming pared 4 bases from V and 2 bases from J, leaving 18 bases between. The CDR3 is CASSYRGQAGPYEQYF. For the CDR3, the DNA is TGTGCCAGCAGTTACCGAGGACAGGCGGGGCCCTACGAGCAGTACTTC.

This chain links TRBV3-1 (or the pseudogene TRBV3-2) with TRBJ2-1; TRBD2 matches 8 bases. Germline trimming cut 4 bases from V and 10 bases from J; bases unmatched to any gene: 12. The CDR3 extends over 15 amino acids. Per germline, CDR1 LGHDT and CDR2 YNNKEL (reference sequence). CDR3 residues: CASSLLAGLQGEQFF. The DNA for the CDR3 is TGTGCCAGCAGCCTCCTAGCGGGCCTACAAGGGGAGCAGTTCTTC.

This chain links TRBV27 with TRBJ1-2; 8 bases map to TRBD1. V dropped 6 bases and J dropped 4; count of bases not matched to a gene: 4. Germline lookup yields CDR1 MNHEY and CDR2 SMNVEV (reference sequence). The CDR3 is made up of 13 amino acids. CDR3 sequence reads: CASSMTGVYGYTF. CDR3 coding DNA: TGTGCCAGCAGCATGACAGGGGTCTATGGCTACACCTTC.

The chain is built from TRBV3-1 (or the pseudogene TRBV3-2) and TRBJ1-3; tentative D call: TRBD1 (5 bases). Trimming removed 0 bases from V and 4 bases from J, with 16 bases in between. Germline loops: CDR1 LGHDT, CDR2 YNNKEL (reference sequence). This CDR3 is 17 amino acids long. This CDR3 is CASSQDRRGGRGNTIYF. The CDR3 DNA follows: TGTGCCAGCAGCCAAGATCGGAGGGGTGGTAGAGGAAACACCATATATTTT.

The count of this clone is one. The chain joins TRBV14 to TRBJ2-3; 9 bases line up with TRBD1. Per germline, CDR1 SGHDN and CDR2 FVKESK. The CDR3 length is 19 residues. J was trimmed by 4 bases and V by 1 base; bases with no gene match: 15. CDR3: CASSQGIGTGLGGSDTQYF. CDR3 bases: TGTGCCAGCAGCCAAGGAATCGGGACAGGGTTAGGTGGGTCAGATACGCAGTATTTT.

The CDR3 DNA is TGTGCCAGCAGCTCCCAGGATAAAGGCACAGATACGCAGTATTTT. It encodes CASSSQDKGTDTQYF. The chain combines TRBV7-3 with TRBJ2-3; no clear D gene. V was pared by 4 bases and J by 1 base, with 12 bases between. The CDR3 runs to 15 residues. Germline V gene lookup returns CDR1 SGHTA and CDR2 FQGTGA.

The chain carries TRBV5-4 and TRBJ2-1, with 10 bases fitting TRBD2. The CDR3 length is 16 residues. V lost 1 base, J lost 8 bases, and 9 bases stayed unmatched. Looked up from germline, CDR1 is SGHNT and CDR2 is YYREEE (reference sequence). The CDR3 coding sequence is TGTGCCAGCAGCTTGCGAGCGGGGGGGCCTATCGATGAGCAGTTCTTC. As protein: CASSLRAGGPIDEQFF.